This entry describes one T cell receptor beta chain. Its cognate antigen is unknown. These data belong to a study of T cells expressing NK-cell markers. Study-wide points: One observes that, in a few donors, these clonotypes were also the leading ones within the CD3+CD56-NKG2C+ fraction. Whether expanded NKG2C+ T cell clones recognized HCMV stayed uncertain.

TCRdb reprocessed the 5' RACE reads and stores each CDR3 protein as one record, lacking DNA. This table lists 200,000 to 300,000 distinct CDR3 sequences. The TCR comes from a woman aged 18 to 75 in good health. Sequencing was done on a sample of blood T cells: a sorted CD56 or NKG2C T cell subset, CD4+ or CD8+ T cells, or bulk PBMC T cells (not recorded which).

The CDR3 loop reads CASSLVGGFTYNEQFF. The rearrangement links TRBV7-2 to TRBJ2-1; TCRdb designates TRBD2, a call that cannot be tested without DNA. Germline loops: CDR1 SGHTA, CDR2 FQGNSA. CDR3 length: 16 residues.